The present T cell receptor beta chain was sequenced within a study of cytomegalovirus exposure and HLA in healthy donors. Notes on the study in general: Later analysis identified several of the most significant clusters that appeared linked to common viral pathogens.

Concerning this clone: Its antigen is not known.

The germline gives CDR1 SQVTM, CDR2 ANQGSEA. CDR3 length equals 15 residues. Trimming stripped 6 bases from V and 2 bases from J, with 14 bases between. In the PCR, 60 Vbeta and 13 Jbeta primers were used. Repertoires were generated with immunoSEQ multiplex PCR, while TCRdb's copy carries only in-frame clones and drops some. The table has around 140,000 clones, roughly four fifths seen once. The sequence was collected from a female donor in good health and CMV-seronegative. This chain joins TRBV29-1 and TRBJ2-6; D is perhaps TRBD1 (5 bases). The source material was PBMCs. The CDR3 bases are TGCAGCGTGGGTGCAGGGCTCGCTGGGGCCAACGTCCTGACTTTC. It yields the protein CSVGAGLAGANVLTF.